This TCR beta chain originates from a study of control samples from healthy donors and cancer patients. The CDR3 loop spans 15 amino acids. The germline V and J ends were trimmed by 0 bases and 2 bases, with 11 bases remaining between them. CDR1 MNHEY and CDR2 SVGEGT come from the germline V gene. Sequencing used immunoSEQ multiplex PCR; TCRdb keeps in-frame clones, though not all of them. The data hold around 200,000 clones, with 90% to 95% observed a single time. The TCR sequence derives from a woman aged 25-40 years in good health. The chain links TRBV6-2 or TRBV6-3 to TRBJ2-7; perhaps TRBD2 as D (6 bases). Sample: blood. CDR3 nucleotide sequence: TGTGCCAGCAGTTACTCGGCTAGCGTCCCCTACGAGCAGTACTTC. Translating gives CASSYSASVPYEQYF.